This TCR beta chain is drawn from a study of blood T cell repertoires in COVID-19. Trimming removed 5 bases from V and 8 bases from J, with 8 bases in between. The CDR3 has 10 residues. Germline values: CDR1 SQVTM, CDR2 ANQGSEA. Data came from immunoSEQ multiplex PCR; TCRdb stores just in-frame clones and leaves some out. The profile shows about 96,000 clones, 85% to 90% of them singletons. Sequencing was carried out using peripheral blood. This clonotype was obtained from a human donor with COVID-19, enrolled during active disease. The donor label of this sample is uncertain. This chain links TRBV29-1 with TRBJ2-3; no firm D call. CDR3 in amino acids: CSVRSSTQYF. The CDR3 nucleotides read TGCAGCGTTCGGTCTTCTACGCAGTATTTT.